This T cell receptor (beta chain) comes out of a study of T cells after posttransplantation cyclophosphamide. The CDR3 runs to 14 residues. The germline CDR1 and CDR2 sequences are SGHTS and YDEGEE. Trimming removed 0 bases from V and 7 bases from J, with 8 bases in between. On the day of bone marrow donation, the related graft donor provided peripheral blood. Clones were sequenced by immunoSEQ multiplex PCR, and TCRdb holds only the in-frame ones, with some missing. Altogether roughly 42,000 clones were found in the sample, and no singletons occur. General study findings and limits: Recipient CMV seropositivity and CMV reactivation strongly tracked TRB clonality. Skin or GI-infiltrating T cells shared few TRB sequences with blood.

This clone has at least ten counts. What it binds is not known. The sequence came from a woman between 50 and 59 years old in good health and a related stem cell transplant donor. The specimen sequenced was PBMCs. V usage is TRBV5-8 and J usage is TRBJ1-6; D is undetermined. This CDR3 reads CASSLGTGNSPLHF. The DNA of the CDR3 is TGTGCCAGCAGCTTGGGAACGGGGAATTCACCCCTCCACTTT.